This note documents a single T cell receptor beta chain sequence. As yet, its antigen is unknown. The sample belongs to a study of human T cells and chemical hapten exposure. Across the study: TCR yields per sample varied, mainly owing to small pooled library volume differences.

Time point: healthy volunteer bleed at 2 weeks. It was from unfractionated whole blood that total RNA was extracted. Study results and caveats: Among TCRs, those above 1 in 1000 frequency were unaffected by DPC sensitization.

The study's library attached unique molecular identifiers to single cDNA molecules. In the original analysis: Per sample, the median was around 100,000 TCRs, with values from about 22,000 to 700,000. TCRdb processed the RACE reads anew with MiXCR; each CDR3 protein has one entry. The V and J calls were determined by TCRdb, not by the authors. Counted here are some 90,000 distinct CDR3 sequences, just under 9% occurring once; the ten biggest clones make up 2.5% to 3%. Sequenced input: whole blood. The clonotype originates from a female donor in good health. Some clones in this sample may be carry-over from other donors' samples.

CDR3 DNA sequence: TGCGCCAGCAGCCTAACAGAGATCACAGATACGCAGTATTTT. Translated: CASSLTEITDTQYF. This chain links TRBV4-1 with TRBJ2-3; D remains unclear. The germline V gene encodes CDR1 MGHRA and CDR2 YSYEKL. The V end lost 4 bases, the J end lost 2 bases, and 10 bases lay between the germline ends. The CDR3 length is 14 residues.